The TCR beta chain under discussion was sequenced for a study of early T cells in non-severe SARS-CoV-2 infection. As to this clonotype: Its antigen is not identified.

Study findings and constraints: Comparison of clonotypes with VDJdb favored anti-spike CD8 responses while missing private and CD4 specificities.

In the library, individual cDNA molecules carried attached unique molecular identifiers. TCRdb independently ran MiXCR on the 5' RACE reads; one entry per CDR3 protein. The table has around 29,000 distinct CDR3 sequences, roughly 5.3% seen once. CDR3 length: 14 amino acids. The V end lost 6 bases, the J end lost 0 bases, and 12 bases lay between the germline ends. The source of this sequence is an adult who was a healthcare worker with PCR-confirmed SARS-CoV-2 infection or an uninfected control (not recorded which). Sequenced material: whole blood. The chain recombines TRBV12-3 or TRBV12-4 with TRBJ2-7; tentatively, D is TRBD1 (6 bases). CDR3 nucleotide sequence: TGTGCCAGCAGGAAGACAGGTAACTCCTACGAGCAGTACTTC. Translated, it gives CASRKTGNSYEQYF.